One and the same sample provided the 25 T cell receptor beta chains below, sequenced in a study of shared clonotypes between healthy human individuals. Method: immunoSEQ multiplex PCR; TCRdb's copy keeps in-frame clones and lacks some. The data show about a million clones, around 80% seen once. The specimen was memory CD4+ T cells sorted from blood. Subset described: CD45RA-negative fraction. Receptor source: a man between 18 and 35 years old in good health.

V is TRBV5-1 and J is TRBJ1-5; D remains unclear. CDR1 is SGHRS, CDR2 YFSETQ, per germline. This CDR3 comprises 13 residues. The V end lost 2 bases, the J end lost 6 bases, and 9 bases lay between the germline ends. The CDR3 coding sequence is TGCGCCAGCAGCTTTGGCGATTCTCAGCCCCAGCATTTT. This translates into CASSFGDSQPQHF.

The chain employs TRBV18 and TRBJ1-2; D possibly corresponds to TRBD1 (5 bases). Between the trimmed V and J ends, which lost 0 bases and 5 bases, there was a span of 16 bases. Germline values: CDR1 KGHSH, CDR2 LQKENI. This CDR3 has 16 amino acids. The CDR3 DNA sequence: TGTGCCAGCTCACCACCAGGGGCCCTCTTGAAGTATGGCTACACCTTC. Protein sequence: CASSPPGALLKYGYTF.

The rearrangement uses TRBV5-1 and TRBJ2-7, with 9 bases fitting TRBD2. In germline, CDR1 is SGHRS, CDR2 YFSETQ. This CDR3 region has 14 residues. V lost 1 base to trimming and J lost 4 bases; unmatched junction nucleotides: 3. The CDR3 is CASSLNSGSYEQYF. CDR3 coding DNA: TGCGCCAGCAGCTTGAATAGCGGGAGTTACGAGCAGTACTTC. The whole variable domain, filled in from reference TRBV5-1 and TRBJ2-7, reads KAGVTQTPRYLIKTRGQQVTLSCSPISGHRSVSWYQQTPGQGLQFLFEYFSETQRNKGNFPGRFSGRQFSNSRSEMNVSTLELGDSALYLCASSLNSGSYEQYFGPGTRLTVT.

This chain uses TRBV13 with TRBJ2-3; D is perhaps TRBD1 or TRBD2 (5 bases each). With 8 bases removed from V and 4 bases from J, the gap between germline ends came to 19 bases. Germline assignment: CDR1 PRHDT and CDR2 FYEKMQ (reference sequence). There are 15 residues in the CDR3. In DNA, the CDR3 is TGTGCCAGCGGCTACGGGATCAGGGAATCAGATACGCAGTATTTT. It is translated as CASGYGIRESDTQYF.

A word on this clone: Other DNA sequences in the sample encode the same CDR3. This sequence joins TRBV6-4 and TRBJ1-6, with 9 bases identical to TRBD1. After removal of 6 bases from V and 7 bases from J, the junction contained 1 base not matched to a gene. The CDR3 covers 13 residues. The V gene's germline CDR1 is MRHNA and CDR2 SNTAGT. The CDR3 protein is CASRGQGNSPLHF. DNA for the CDR3: TGTGCCAGCAGGGGACAGGGCAATTCACCCCTCCACTTT.

The gene calls are TRBV23-1 and TRBJ2-7; D remains unclear. TRBV23-1 is reported as an ORF; its role is uncertain. Between the trimmed V and J ends, which lost 8 bases and 1 base, there was a span of 18 bases. This CDR3 contains 15 residues. The CDR3 nucleotides are TGCGCCAGCTCCCCCACATTGTGGAGTTCCTACGAGCAGTACTTC. Encoded protein: CASSPTLWSSYEQYF.

The rearrangement joins TRBV10-3 to TRBJ1-1; D uncertain. The CDR3 runs to 14 residues. CDR1 ENHRY and CDR2 SYGVKD come from the germline V gene. With 6 bases removed from V and 1 base from J, the gap between germline ends came to 12 bases. CDR3 protein: CAIRASTANTEAFF. The CDR3 DNA sequence: TGTGCCATCAGGGCCTCTACAGCGAACACTGAAGCTTTCTTT.

The chain couples TRBV7-3 to TRBJ2-6; D is uncertain. The V and J ends lost 4 bases and 4 bases respectively, with 11 bases between them. CDR1 is SGHTA, CDR2 FQGTGA, per germline. This CDR3 spans 15 amino acids. The CDR3 reads CASSSQVGGANVLTF. The DNA of the CDR3 is TGTGCCAGCAGCTCCCAAGTTGGCGGGGCCAACGTCCTGACTTTC. Full variable domain (remainder filled in from reference TRBV7-3 and TRBJ2-6): GAGVSQTPSNKVTEKGKYVELRCDPISGHTALYWYRQSLGQGPEFLIYFQGTGAADDSGLPNDRFFAVRPEGSVSTLKIQRTERGDSAVYLCASSSQVGGANVLTFGAGSRLTVL.

About this clone itself: Other DNA variants within this sample encode the same CDR3. The rearrangement joins TRBV18 to TRBJ1-4; D is undetermined. The CDR3 runs 14 residues. CDR1 KGHSH and CDR2 LQKENI come from the germline V gene. V lost 2 bases, J lost 2 bases, and 6 bases lay in between. In DNA, the CDR3 is TGTGCCAGCTCACCAGGGATCACTAATGAAAAACTGTTTTTT. Residues: CASSPGITNEKLFF. The entire variable domain, with the rest obtained from reference TRBV18 and TRBJ1-4, is as follows: NAGVMQNPRHLVRRRGQEARLRCSPMKGHSHVYWYRQLPEEGLKFMVYLQKENIIDESGMPKERFSAEFPKEGPSILRIQQVVRGDSAAYFCASSPGITNEKLFFGSGTQLSVL.

V gene TRBV5-6 combines with J gene TRBJ2-6; D is uncertain. Trimming removed 1 base at V and 2 bases at J, with 7 bases between. The CDR3 runs to 15 residues. The V gene's germline CDR1 is SGHDT and CDR2 YYEEEE. The CDR3 loop reads CASSLLGAGANVLTF. The CDR3 bases are TGTGCCAGCAGCTTGTTGGGCGCTGGGGCCAACGTCCTGACTTTC.

V is TRBV11-2 and J is TRBJ1-1; TRBD1 aligns across 8 bases. The CDR3 consists of 14 residues. V dropped 5 bases and J dropped 1; count of bases not matched to a gene: 3. Germline V CDR1 and CDR2: SGHAT, FQNNGV. The CDR3 coding sequence is TGTGCCAGCAGCATACAGGGGGGGAACACTGAAGCTTTCTTT. Amino acid sequence: CASSIQGGNTEAFF.

A single count supports this clone. The chain is built from TRBV10-1 and TRBJ2-3; 9 nucleotides agree with TRBD1. In germline, CDR1 is WNHNN, CDR2 SYGVQD (reference sequence). CDR3 length: 15 amino acids. The ends lost 6 bases at V and 1 base at J; junction bases unmatched: 5. CDR3 in amino acids: CASSTGGSGTDTQYF. CDR3 in DNA: TGCGCCAGCAGCACAGGGGGCAGCGGCACAGATACGCAGTATTTT.

V gene TRBV28 combines with J gene TRBJ1-5; tentative D call: TRBD1 (6 bases). The ends were cut back, 6 bases at V and 5 bases at J, with 20 bases in the middle. Germline V CDR1 and CDR2: MDHEN, SYDVKM. CDR3 size: 16 residues. The CDR3 here is CASSFATGLGDQPQHF. Written as DNA, the CDR3 is TGTGCCAGCAGCTTCGCGACAGGTTTAGGCGATCAGCCCCAGCATTTT.

The rearrangement links TRBV7-2 to TRBJ2-1, with TRBD1 matching 11 bases. V lost 5 bases and J lost 9; bases outside the gene matches: 18. CDR3 length: 18 residues. Germline assignment: CDR1 SGHTA and CDR2 FQGNSA. The CDR3 sequence: CASSPAPSGTGGKGEQFF. In DNA, the CDR3 is TGTGCCAGCAGCCCAGCGCCGTCCGGGACAGGGGGAAAAGGTGAGCAGTTCTTC.

This chain links TRBV18 with TRBJ2-7; TRBD2 is a possible D gene (6 bases). The germline V gene encodes CDR1 KGHSH and CDR2 LQKENI. This CDR3 has 14 amino acids. Trimming took off 6 bases at V and 5 bases at J, with 17 bases between the two ends. The CDR3 spells CASSPGAVGDEQYF. In DNA, the CDR3 is TGTGCCAGCTCCCCGGGAGCCGTGGGTGACGAGCAGTACTTC.

The V gene is TRBV10-3, the J gene TRBJ1-6; D remains unclear. The CDR3 spans 14 residues. V was shortened by 7 bases and J by 8 bases, with 15 bases between the two germline ends. The germline CDR1 and CDR2 sequences are ENHRY and SYGVKD. DNA of the CDR3: TGTGCCATCACCCAGGACCCCGGTGATTCACCCCTCCACTTT. This sequence encodes CAITQDPGDSPLHF.

This clone was counted many times. One junction end does not reproduce the germline sequence, and a read error may be involved. V and J are TRBV7-7 and TRBJ2-2; D remains ambiguous. Germline CDR1 reads SSHAT; CDR2 reads FNYEAQ (reference sequence). The CDR3 is made up of 14 amino acids. The CDR3 sequence is CASSLSMLSGELFF. CDR3 sequence (DNA): TGTGCTAGCAGCTTGTCAATGTTGTCCGGGGAGCTGTTTTTT.

This clone has a handful of counts. This chain connects TRBV30 to TRBJ1-5, with 7 bases aligning to TRBD1. The V and J ends lost 1 base and 3 bases, in that order; junction bases with no gene match: 3. Germline V CDR1 and CDR2: GTSNPN, SVGIG (reference sequence). The CDR3 is 14 residues long. Here the CDR3 DNA reads TGTGCCTGGAGTGGGGGACAGATCAATCAGCCCCAGCATTTT. Translating it yields CAWSGGQINQPQHF.

This clone has only a few counts. The chain couples TRBV5-1 to TRBJ1-2; no clear D gene. V was trimmed by 0 bases and J by 8 bases, leaving 14 bases between them. The CDR3 loop spans 14 amino acids. Germline-derived CDR1 and CDR2 are SGHRS and YFSETQ. CDR3 region: CASSLVAEAWGYTF. In DNA, the CDR3 is TGCGCCAGCAGCTTGGTTGCAGAAGCGTGGGGCTACACCTTC.

V gene TRBV6-1 combines with J gene TRBJ2-1; 8 bases fit TRBD1. J lost 7 bases, V lost 6 bases, and 5 bases had no gene match. The germline V gene has CDR1 MNHNS and CDR2 SASEGT. The CDR3 has 13 amino acids. The CDR3 loop reads CASRAGGGNEQFF. The DNA of the CDR3 is TGTGCCAGCAGGGCAGGGGGCGGGAATGAGCAGTTCTTC.

The chain links TRBV12-5 to TRBJ2-1; D is tentatively TRBD1 or TRBD2 (5 bases each). Germline V gives CDR1 LGHNT, CDR2 FRNRAP. V lost 1 base to trimming and J lost 8 bases, with 9 bases between them. This CDR3 comprises 13 residues. The CDR3 reads CASGLAGPYEQFF. As DNA, the CDR3 is TGTGCTAGTGGTTTGGCGGGACCGTATGAGCAGTTCTTC. The variable domain in full, completed from reference TRBV12-5 and TRBJ2-1, reads DARVTQTPRHKVTEMGQEVTMRCQPILGHNTVFWYRQTMMQGLELLAYFRNRAPLDDSGMPKDRFSAEMPDATLATLKIQPSEPRDSAVYFCASGLAGPYEQFFGPGTRLTVL.

The chain has TRBV13 and TRBJ2-1; D might be TRBD1 (6 bases). V was cut by 5 bases and J by 2 bases, with 13 bases left in between. The CDR3 covers 15 residues. The germline V gene has CDR1 PRHDT and CDR2 FYEKMQ (reference sequence). The CDR3 sequence: CASSRPGQPYNEQFF. The CDR3 region has the DNA TGTGCCAGCAGCAGGCCAGGACAGCCCTACAATGAGCAGTTCTTC.

In the case of this clone: At the DNA level, this CDR3 is encoded by other sequences in the same sample as well. The chain couples TRBV5-1 to TRBJ2-5; TRBD1 matches 8 bases. Germline loops: CDR1 SGHRS, CDR2 YFSETQ. V gave up 1 base and J gave up 5 bases; unmatched junction bases: 4. The CDR3 runs 14 residues. The CDR3 loop is CASSLSGGRETQYF. DNA of the CDR3: TGCGCCAGCAGCTTGTCAGGGGGCCGGGAGACCCAGTACTTC. Using reference TRBV5-1 and TRBJ2-5 for the parts outside the CDR3, the full variable domain is KAGVTQTPRYLIKTRGQQVTLSCSPISGHRSVSWYQQTPGQGLQFLFEYFSETQRNKGNFPGRFSGRQFSNSRSEMNVSTLELGDSALYLCASSLSGGRETQYFGPGTRLLVL.

With regard to this clone: Other DNA sequences in the same sample also yield this CDR3. The chain joins TRBV11-3 to TRBJ2-5, with D possibly matching TRBD2 (6 bases). Per the germline V gene, CDR1 is SGHNT and CDR2 is YENEEA. Between the trimmed V and J ends, which lost 1 base and 2 bases, there was a span of 11 bases. The CDR3 spans 15 residues. The DNA for the CDR3 is TGTGCCAGCAGCTTAGGTGGCGGGGCTCAAGAGACCCAGTACTTC. It specifies CASSLGGGAQETQYF.

The J gene is TRBJ1-2, the V gene TRBV10-3; 10 bases are a match to TRBD1. V gave up 0 bases and J gave up 4 bases; unmatched junction bases: 8. This CDR3 has 17 amino acids. Germline CDR1 reads ENHRY; CDR2 reads SYGVKD. CDR3 loop: CAISESTGGQGTYGYTF. The CDR3 DNA reads as TGTGCCATCAGTGAGTCGACTGGGGGACAGGGGACCTATGGCTACACCTTC.